The 24 T cell receptor beta chains reported below all come from one sample, sequenced in a study of T-cell memory formation after mild COVID-19. TCRdb re-analysed the 5' RACE reads in MiXCR, keeping a single row per CDR3 protein. The sample carries 130,000 to 150,000 distinct CDR3 sequences, roughly 19% recorded once. Sequenced input: PBMCs or a T cell subset sorted from them (not recorded which). These receptors originate from an adult woman who had mild COVID-19 (a few samples of this study predate the infection). Cell type and time point are not known.

The rearrangement links TRBV6-5 to TRBJ2-3; D gene unclear. This CDR3 has 13 residues. Germline CDR1 MNHEY, CDR2 SVGAGI. V gave up 6 bases and J gave up 4 bases, with 11 bases separating them. This chain's CDR3 is CASSPLGADTQYF. CDR3 coding DNA: TGTGCCAGCAGCCCGCTTGGTGCAGATACGCAGTATTTT.

This clonotype was counted only a few times. The gene calls are TRBV6-5 and TRBJ2-2; tentatively, D is TRBD1 (6 bases). Germline CDR1 and CDR2: MNHEY and SVGAGI. The CDR3 contains 16 residues. Trimming stripped 6 bases from V and 6 bases from J, with 20 bases between. The CDR3 sequence: CASSRLGRAGAGELFF. The DNA of the CDR3 is TGTGCCAGCAGCCGCCTTGGTAGGGCAGGGGCCGGGGAGCTGTTTTTT.

V is TRBV11-2 and J is TRBJ2-3, with 7 bases identical to TRBD1. Germline V gene data show CDR1 as SGHAT and CDR2 as FQNNGV. V gave up 5 bases and J gave up 5 bases; unmatched junction bases: 13. The CDR3 has 16 residues. The CDR3 bases are TGTGCCAGCAGCCCTTTGACAGGGCCGTCTAAAGATACGCAGTATTTT. It encodes CASSPLTGPSKDTQYF.

This clonotype came up a few times. The gene calls are TRBV12-3 or TRBV12-4 and TRBJ1-1, with TRBD1 identical over 8 bases. V dropped 4 bases and J dropped 0; count of bases not matched to a gene: 1. This CDR3 is 14 amino acids long. The CDR3 spells CASSWTGMNTEAFF. The CDR3 DNA sequence: TGTGCCAGCAGTTGGACAGGGATGAACACTGAAGCTTTCTTT.

CDR3 amino acids: CASRTGTGVETQYF. Here the CDR3 DNA reads TGCGCCAGCAGGACCGGGACAGGGGTAGAGACCCAGTACTTC. The chain recombines TRBV5-1 with TRBJ2-5, with 10 bases that match TRBD1. The CDR3 sequence is 14 residues long. J lost 4 bases, V lost 5 bases, and 5 bases had no gene match. The V gene's germline CDR1 is SGHRS and CDR2 YFSETQ.

V usage is TRBV3-1 and J usage is TRBJ1-1; 7 positions agree with TRBD1. The CDR3 contains 15 residues. The ends lost 2 bases at V and 11 bases at J; junction bases unmatched: 14. Germline CDR1 reads LGHDT; CDR2 reads YNNKEL (reference sequence). In nucleotides, the CDR3 is TGTGCCAGCAGCCAATCCCTGGGACAGCACCAAGTGGCTTTCTTT. As protein: CASSQSLGQHQVAFF.

The chain uses TRBV24-1 and TRBJ2-1, with 8 bases identical to TRBD1. V trimming: 3 bases; J trimming: 6 bases; junction bases outside the gene matches: 0. The CDR3 contains 13 residues. Looked up from germline, CDR1 is KGHDR and CDR2 is SFDVKD. CDR3 nucleotides: TGTGCCACCAGTGATGGGACAGGCAATGAGCAGTTCTTC. It specifies CATSDGTGNEQFF.

This clonotype has more than one count but fewer than ten. The gene calls are TRBV15 and TRBJ2-2; D gene uncertain. Germline V gene sequence: CDR1 LNHNV, CDR2 YYDKDF (reference sequence). The V gene lost 2 bases and the J gene lost 0 bases, with 7 bases spanning the gap. CDR3 length: 15 amino acids. The CDR3 reads CATSRPSANTGELFF. CDR3 nucleotides: TGTGCCACCAGCAGACCATCGGCGAACACCGGGGAGCTGTTTTTT.

The chain combines TRBV6-5 with TRBJ1-2; D possibly corresponds to TRBD1 (5 bases). The ends were cut back, 5 bases at V and 5 bases at J, with 15 bases in the middle. Per germline, CDR1 MNHEY and CDR2 SVGAGI. The CDR3 sequence is 14 residues long. CDR3 coding DNA: TGTGCCAGCAGTCCCAGTATGACAGTATATGGCTACACCTTC. This sequence encodes CASSPSMTVYGYTF.

V is TRBV25-1 and J is TRBJ2-5; D might be TRBD2 (5 bases). The germline gives CDR1 MGHDK, CDR2 SYGVNS. CDR3 length equals 13 residues. V was pared by 3 bases and J by 2 bases, with 7 bases between. The chain's CDR3 is CASSEWRQETQYF. As DNA, the CDR3 is TGTGCCAGCAGTGAGTGGAGGCAAGAGACCCAGTACTTC.

V is TRBV4-1 and J is TRBJ2-7; TRBD2 agrees at 8 bases. From germline, CDR1 is MGHRA and CDR2 YSYEKL. V dropped 4 bases and J dropped 0; count of bases not matched to a gene: 8. This CDR3 has 16 residues. The CDR3 spells CASSRLLAVSSYEQYF. The CDR3, as DNA: TGCGCCAGCAGCCGATTACTAGCGGTGAGCTCCTACGAGCAGTACTTC.

The chain combines TRBV5-6 with TRBJ1-3; D gene unclear. The CDR3 length is 15 residues. CDR1 is SGHDT and CDR2 is YYEEEE in the germline V gene. The ends were cut back, 2 bases at V and 0 bases at J, with 9 bases in the middle. Here the CDR3 DNA reads TGTGCCAGCAGCTTTCCCCAGGACTCTGGAAACACCATATATTTT. Its protein is CASSFPQDSGNTIYF.

This clonotype was counted between two and nine times. V is TRBV7-6 and J is TRBJ2-3, with unresolved D. The germline CDR1 and CDR2 sequences are SGHVS and FNYEAQ. The CDR3 extends over 15 amino acids. Trimming cost V 0 bases and J 2 bases, with 9 bases left between them. CDR3 in amino acids: CASSLASRPTDTQYF. CDR3 sequence (DNA): TGTGCCAGCAGCTTAGCGAGTAGACCCACAGATACGCAGTATTTT.

This chain uses TRBV7-8 with TRBJ1-1, with TRBD1 matching 7 bases. This CDR3 has 16 residues. In germline, CDR1 is SGHVS, CDR2 FQNEAQ. After removal of 6 bases from V and 4 bases from J, the junction contained 14 bases not matched to a gene. CDR3 nucleotide sequence: TGTGCCAGCAGTATTTCCCGCCTGACAGGGTCCACTGAAGCTTTCTTT. Translation gives CASSISRLTGSTEAFF.

The table lists this clonotype with a few counts. This chain links TRBV7-2 with TRBJ2-3; D remains ambiguous. V was cut by 5 bases and J by 3 bases, with 9 bases left in between. The CDR3 has 13 residues. CDR1 SGHTA and CDR2 FQGNSA come from the germline V gene. This CDR3 is CASSRVWTDTQYF. CDR3 DNA: TGTGCCAGCAGCCGAGTGTGGACAGATACGCAGTATTTT.

The chain employs TRBV15 and TRBJ1-1, with a possible D match to TRBD1 (5 bases). This CDR3 is built from 18 residues. Deletions cut 1 base from V and 5 bases from J, with 23 bases between. The germline CDR1 and CDR2 sequences are LNHNV and YYDKDF (reference sequence). CDR3 DNA sequence: TGTGCCACCAGCAGAGGAGTGGACAAGAAAAGGGTTGGGACTGAAGCTTTCTTT. Translated, it gives CATSRGVDKKRVGTEAFF.

The CDR3 DNA sequence: TGTGCCAGCAGCTCGAACTTCAGGGGGGAGGGTGGCTACACCTTC. Amino acid sequence: CASSSNFRGEGGYTF. The V and J genes are TRBV7-2 and TRBJ1-2, with 7 bases matching TRBD1. The V segment lost 4 bases and the J segment 7 bases; nucleotides outside the gene matches: 12. The CDR3 covers 15 residues. CDR1 and CDR2 from the germline V gene are SGHTA and FQGNSA.

This clonotype was found a few times. The chain employs TRBV12-3 or TRBV12-4 and TRBJ1-6, with D possibly being TRBD1 (6 bases). The V end was cut by 7 bases, the J end by 7 bases, with 11 bases between. CDR3 length equals 13 residues. CDR3 amino acids: CASTQRGNSPLHF. In nucleotides, the CDR3 is TGTGCCAGCACCCAGAGGGGGAATTCACCCCTCCACTTT.

This chain links TRBV4-3 with TRBJ2-5, with 8 positions matching TRBD2. Germline trimming cut 2 bases from V and 4 bases from J; bases unmatched to any gene: 9. CDR1 is LGHNA, CDR2 YSLEER, per germline. The CDR3 length is 16 residues. The chain's CDR3 is CASSQSSGGLVETQYF. As DNA, the CDR3 is TGCGCCAGCAGCCAAAGTTCGGGGGGGCTTGTAGAGACCCAGTACTTC.

CDR3 in amino acids: CASSPGPQGTEAFF. The CDR3 DNA sequence: TGTGCCAGCAGTCCCGGGCCTCAGGGCACTGAAGCTTTCTTT. The chain combines TRBV6-5 with TRBJ1-1; perhaps TRBD1 as D (5 bases). The germline V gene has CDR1 MNHEY and CDR2 SVGAGI. CDR3 length: 14 residues. With 5 bases removed from V and 4 bases from J, the gap between germline ends came to 14 bases.

The rearrangement joins TRBV14 to TRBJ2-5; the match to TRBD2 covers 8 bases. From germline, CDR1 is SGHDN and CDR2 FVKESK. The CDR3 consists of 14 residues. The J segment lost 7 bases and the V segment lost 0 bases, leaving 4 bases of the junction unmatched. In DNA form, the CDR3 reads TGTGCCAGCAGCCAAGATCAGCGGGGGCTGACCCAGTACTTC. Translation gives CASSQDQRGLTQYF.

The chain recombines TRBV11-3 with TRBJ2-5, with 10 nucleotides matching TRBD1. CDR1 and CDR2 (germline): SGHNT, YENEEA. CDR3 length: 16 residues. J lost 3 bases, V lost 3 bases, and 7 bases had no gene match. The CDR3 nucleotides are TGTGCCAGCAGCTTCTGGGACAGGGGTATTGAAGAGACCCAGTACTTC. Translating gives CASSFWDRGIEETQYF.

The chain uses TRBV12-3 or TRBV12-4 and TRBJ1-4; D uncertain. CDR3 length: 11 residues. V was trimmed by 4 bases and J by 5 bases, leaving 2 bases between them. CDR3 amino acids: CASSSNEKLFF. CDR3 coding DNA: TGTGCCAGCAGTTCGAATGAAAAACTGTTTTTT.

The chain combines TRBV3-1 with TRBJ1-1; D gene unclear. Trimming left V 5 bases short and J 4 bases short, with 8 bases between. Germline assignment: CDR1 LGHDT and CDR2 YNNKEL (reference sequence). The CDR3 spans 12 residues. CDR3 sequence reads: CASSASGTEAFF. CDR3 coding DNA: TGTGCCAGCAGCGCGTCTGGCACTGAAGCTTTCTTT.